These T cell receptor beta chains were read from a single sample in a study of cytomegalovirus exposure and HLA in healthy donors. Sequenced by immunoSEQ multiplex PCR; TCRdb stores in-frame clones only, minus some. Among some 110,000 clones listed, about four fifths were seen once. The sample comprised PBMCs. Source of these receptors: a woman between 45 and 65 years old in good health and CMV-seropositive. The CDR3 runs from the conserved cysteine through the conserved F or W. A D gene is named only where the DNA matches it firmly. Only part of the rows carry a size: once, few, many, or a class if the clone is expanded.

V	D	size	length	J	DNA	CDR3
TRBV28	TRBD1	NA	16	TRBJ2-3	TGTGCCAGCAGTTTATCCGGGACAGGGGGCAGAAATACGCAGTATTTT	CASSLSGTGGRNTQYF
TRBV30	NA	few	15	TRBJ1-2	TGTGCCTGGAGTGTAGCAGGATTAGGTAACTATGGCTACACCTTC	CAWSVAGLGNYGYTF
TRBV2	TRBD1	NA	19	TRBJ1-2	TGTGCCAGCAGTGGGTCCAACCCAGGGGGACCGTCGTTCTCGAGGGGCTACACCTTC	CASSGSNPGGPSFSRGYTF
TRBV7-8	TRBD2	NA	19	TRBJ2-7	TGTGCCAGCAGCTTGACGGCTAGCGGGGGGCGGCCTCCCTCCTACGAGCAGTACTTC	CASSLTASGGRPPSYEQYF
TRBV6-1	NA	NA	13	TRBJ2-2	TGTGCCAGCAGCGGGAGTTTCCCCGGGGAGCTGTTTTTT	CASSGSFPGELFF
TRBV19	TRBD2	NA	17	TRBJ2-1	TGTGCCAGTAGTATAGATCTTGCTAGCGGGTCCTACAATGAGCAGTTCTTC	CASSIDLASGSYNEQFF
TRBV5-1	TRBD1	NA	14	TRBJ2-5	TGCGCCAGCAGCTTGGCACAGGGGTTAGAGACCCAGTACTTC	CASSLAQGLETQYF
TRBV5-1	TRBD2	NA	16	TRBJ2-3	TGCGCCAGCAGCTTACGGACTAGCTCTAGCACAGATACGCAGTATTTT	CASSLRTSSSTDTQYF
TRBV28	NA	NA	12	TRBJ1-2	TGTGCCAGCAGTTTAATGCGGTATGGCTACACCTTC	CASSLMRYGYTF
TRBV29-1	NA	NA	12	TRBJ2-7	TGCAGCGGCCAAGTTACAGGGTACGAGCAGTACTTC	CSGQVTGYEQYF
TRBV29-1	TRBD1	NA	16	TRBJ2-3	TGCAGCGTTGAAGATCTTAGGACAGGGGGGACAGATACGCAGTATTTT	CSVEDLRTGGTDTQYF
TRBV2	NA	NA	12	TRBJ2-5	TGTGCCAGCGGGACAAGTCAAGAGACCCAGTACTTC	CASGTSQETQYF
TRBV5-1	TRBD1	NA	15	TRBJ2-3	TGCGCCAGCAGCTTGGGGACAGGCTTACAGTGGACGCAGTATTTT	CASSLGTGLQWTQYF
TRBV28	NA	NA	15	TRBJ2-1	TGTGCCTCCAACCAACCCTTGGAGCGGGACAATGAGCAGTTCTTC	CASNQPLERDNEQFF
TRBV30	NA	NA	13	TRBJ2-2	TGTGCCTTAACAGGGAGCACCACCGGGGAGCTGTTTTTT	CALTGSTTGELFF
TRBV19	NA	NA	15	TRBJ1-1	TGTGCCAGTAGTGCCTCCGGACAAGGGGGCACTGAAGCTTTCTTT	CASSASGQGGTEAFF
TRBV6-4	TRBD1	NA	14	TRBJ1-5	TGTGCCAGCAGTCCAGGGGGCGGGAATCAGCCCCAGCATTTT	CASSPGGGNQPQHF
TRBV19	NA	NA	16	TRBJ1-1	TGTGCCAGTAAGGAATCGCAGGGATACCCTAACACTGAAGCTTTCTTT	CASKESQGYPNTEAFF
TRBV15	NA	NA	15	TRBJ2-7	TGTGCCACCAGCAGCCACATTGGAGCAGGGTGGGAGCAGTACTTC	CATSSHIGAGWEQYF
TRBV4-1	TRBD1	NA	14	TRBJ2-7	TGCGCCAGCAGCCATCGACAGGGGTCCTACGAGCAGTACTTC	CASSHRQGSYEQYF